The 14 T cell receptor beta chains below all came from one sample that was sequenced in a study of neoadjuvant anti-PD-1 for oral cavity cancer. Sequencing used immunoSEQ multiplex PCR; TCRdb keeps in-frame clones, though not all of them. The sample yields roughly 15,000 clones, 66% seen once. Sequenced here: PBMCs, sampled before nivolumab (anti-PD-1) treatment. These receptors were obtained from a person aged 35-79 years with oral cavity squamous cell carcinoma.

This chain joins TRBV30 and TRBJ1-5; D remains ambiguous. The CDR3 totals 13 residues. The V and J ends lost 0 bases and 5 bases respectively, with 8 bases between them. Germline V gives CDR1 GTSNPN, CDR2 SVGIG (reference sequence). CDR3 DNA: TGTGCCTGGAGTGTATCCCTGGATCAGCCCCAGCATTTT. Its translation is CAWSVSLDQPQHF.

The chain joins TRBV6-6 to TRBJ1-2; D is undetermined. The V gene's germline CDR1 is MNHNY and CDR2 SVGAGI (reference sequence). V lost 0 bases to trimming and J lost 4 bases, with 9 bases between them. CDR3 length: 14 residues. As DNA, the CDR3 is TGTGCCAGCAGTTACTCGCGGGAGCCCTATGGCTACACCTTC. Translation gives CASSYSREPYGYTF.

The rearrangement uses TRBV5-1 and TRBJ2-3; D perhaps matches TRBD2 (6 bases). V gave up 0 bases and J gave up 4 bases, with 12 bases separating them. Germline CDR1 and CDR2: SGHRS and YFSETQ. CDR3 length: 15 residues. CDR3 nucleotides: TGCGCCAGCAGCTTGGGGGCGGGACCGTCAGATACGCAGTATTTT. Translated: CASSLGAGPSDTQYF.

The chain combines TRBV2 with TRBJ2-7; D remains unclear. CDR1 and CDR2 (germline): SNHLY, FYNNEI. V lost 6 bases and J 3 bases, leaving 12 bases between the germline ends. The CDR3 is 13 residues long. The CDR3 nucleotides read TGTGCCAGCAGAGTTATGAGTGGCTACGAGCAGTACTTC. It yields the protein CASRVMSGYEQYF.

This clone was observed a handful of times. The V gene is TRBV7-9, the J gene TRBJ1-5, with a tentative D call TRBD1 (6 bases). Trimming removed 2 bases at V and 8 bases at J, with 19 bases between. The germline gives CDR1 SEHNR, CDR2 FQNEAQ (reference sequence). This CDR3 is built from 16 residues. CDR3 DNA sequence: TGTGCCAGCAGCTTAACTAGCGCGGGGGGCGGGGAGCCCCAGCATTTT. It yields the protein CASSLTSAGGGEPQHF.

The chain carries TRBV29-1 and TRBJ2-7; D might be TRBD1 (6 bases). The germline gives CDR1 SQVTM, CDR2 ANQGSEA. CDR3 length equals 13 residues. V gave up 6 bases and J gave up 5 bases, with 17 bases separating them. CDR3 nucleotides: TGCAGCGTCTGTCCCACAGGGTTCGACGAGCAGTACTTC. As protein: CSVCPTGFDEQYF.

The chain couples TRBV4-1 to TRBJ2-7, with unresolved D. Germline values: CDR1 MGHRA, CDR2 YSYEKL. CDR3 length: 14 residues. V gave up 0 bases and J gave up 2 bases, with 8 bases separating them. CDR3 sequence reads: CASSQEDGPYEQYF. In nucleotides, the CDR3 is TGCGCCAGCAGCCAAGAGGACGGTCCCTACGAGCAGTACTTC.

This clone is labeled as medium-sized. CDR3: CASRLAGGSYEQYF. CDR3 DNA sequence: TGTGCCAGCAGACTAGCGGGAGGTTCCTACGAGCAGTACTTC. The chain carries TRBV27 and TRBJ2-7; 12 bases line up with TRBD2. From germline, CDR1 is MNHEY and CDR2 SMNVEV (reference sequence). The CDR3 has 14 residues. V lost 6 bases and J lost 1; bases outside the gene matches: 1.

The genes are TRBV12-5 and TRBJ2-3; a weak D match, TRBD1 (6 bases). V shed 5 bases and J shed 1 base, with 16 bases lying between them. The CDR3 extends over 16 amino acids. CDR1 and CDR2 (germline): LGHNT, FRNRAP. The CDR3 reads CASGPGGGRRTDTQYF. As DNA, the CDR3 is TGTGCTAGTGGTCCTGGGGGCGGTAGGCGCACAGATACGCAGTATTTT. The entire variable domain, with the rest obtained from reference TRBV12-5 and TRBJ2-3, is as follows: DARVTQTPRHKVTEMGQEVTMRCQPILGHNTVFWYRQTMMQGLELLAYFRNRAPLDDSGMPKDRFSAEMPDATLATLKIQPSEPRDSAVYFCASGPGGGRRTDTQYFGPGTRLTVL.

This chain connects TRBV9 to TRBJ2-7; 7 bases line up with TRBD1. Germline lookup yields CDR1 SGDLS and CDR2 YYNGEE. J was trimmed by 0 bases and V by 4 bases; bases with no gene match: 10. CDR3 length: 16 residues. CDR3 in DNA: TGTGCCAGCAGCACCATACAGGGGCCCCCCTCCTACGAGCAGTACTTC. This translates into CASSTIQGPPSYEQYF.

This chain connects TRBV7-6 to TRBJ2-2; TRBD1 might be the D (6 bases). The CDR3 is 16 amino acids. The V gene's germline CDR1 is SGHVS and CDR2 FNYEAQ. With 2 bases removed from V and 6 bases from J, the gap between germline ends came to 16 bases. The CDR3 DNA reads TGTGCCAGCAGCTTACCTTATGAGTGGGGGCCCGGGGAGCTGTTTTTT. This gives the protein CASSLPYEWGPGELFF. The entire variable domain, with the rest obtained from reference TRBV7-6 and TRBJ2-2, is as follows: GAGVSQSPRYKVTKRGQDVALRCDPISGHVSLYWYRQALGQGPEFLTYFNYEAQQDKSGLPNDRFSAERPEGSISTLTIQRTEQRDSAMYRCASSLPYEWGPGELFFGEGSRLTVL.

The gene calls are TRBV7-9 and TRBJ2-4, with D possibly matching TRBD1 (5 bases). CDR1 and CDR2 (germline): SEHNR, FQNEAQ (reference sequence). Trimming cost V 5 bases and J 7 bases, with 15 bases left between them. The CDR3 is made up of 14 amino acids. The CDR3 protein is CASSPARSGNIQYF. DNA of the CDR3: TGTGCCAGCAGCCCCGCAAGGTCAGGGAACATTCAGTACTTC.

J is TRBJ2-2 and V is TRBV29-1; the D is unclear. The CDR3 is 13 residues long. V gave up 3 bases and J gave up 0 bases, with 5 bases separating them. Germline lookup yields CDR1 SQVTM and CDR2 ANQGSEA. The CDR3 sequence: CSVDPTNTGELFF. CDR3 DNA: TGCAGCGTTGATCCAACGAACACCGGGGAGCTGTTTTTT.

The rearrangement joins TRBV6-6 to TRBJ1-2, with 7 bases lining up with TRBD1. The CDR3 loop spans 12 amino acids. The germline V gene has CDR1 MNHNY and CDR2 SVGAGI (reference sequence). V lost 6 bases and J lost 8; bases outside the gene matches: 6. CDR3 loop: CASSQTGMGYTF. As DNA, the CDR3 is TGTGCCAGCAGCCAGACAGGGATGGGCTACACCTTC.